What follows are 30 T cell receptor beta chains derived from one specimen sequenced in a study of blood T cell repertoires in COVID-19. Profiled with immunoSEQ multiplex PCR; TCRdb holds only in-frame clones, not every one. Counted here are 150,000 to 200,000 clones, roughly 88% occurring once; the ten biggest clones make up about 5.2%. The sequencing sample was made of PBMCs or T cells enriched from blood (not recorded which). The receptors originated from a man aged 65 to 79 who had been exposed to COVID-19.

This chain uses TRBV15 with TRBJ1-1; no firm D call. The V end lost 1 base, the J end lost 3 bases, and 12 bases lay between the germline ends. Germline assignment: CDR1 LNHNV and CDR2 YYDKDF (reference sequence). This CDR3 contains 15 residues. DNA for the CDR3: TGTGCCACCAGCAGAGTGGGAGCTAGTCACACTGAAGCTTTCTTT. Its protein is CATSRVGASHTEAFF.

The CDR3 sequence: CASGARSGADTQYF. DNA for the CDR3: TGTGCCAGCGGGGCCAGGAGCGGGGCAGATACGCAGTATTTT. The genes are TRBV27 and TRBJ2-3, with 7 nucleotides matching TRBD2. The CDR3 extends over 14 amino acids. V lost 8 bases and J lost 4; bases outside the gene matches: 9. Per the germline V gene, CDR1 is MNHEY and CDR2 is SMNVEV (reference sequence).

The rearrangement uses TRBV4-2 and TRBJ2-5; 8 positions agree with TRBD2. Per germline, CDR1 LGHNA and CDR2 YNFKEQ. The V and J ends lost 1 base and 8 bases, in that order; junction bases with no gene match: 9. The CDR3 totals 15 residues. The CDR3: CASSQGAGGADTQYF. CDR3 in DNA: TGTGCCAGCAGCCAAGGCGCCGGGGGGGCGGACACCCAGTACTTC.

The chain couples TRBV12-3 or TRBV12-4 to TRBJ2-7, with no clear D. This CDR3 contains 13 residues. V dropped 3 bases and J dropped 4 bases, with 10 bases sitting between them. This CDR3 reads CASSFDTSYEQYF. CDR3 sequence (DNA): TGTGCCAGCAGTTTTGACACTTCATACGAGCAGTACTTC.

The rearrangement uses TRBV6-5 and TRBJ1-1; tentative D call: TRBD1 (5 bases). CDR1 and CDR2 from the germline V gene are MNHEY and SVGAGI. The V and J ends lost 2 bases and 5 bases respectively, with 12 bases between them. The CDR3 is made up of 14 amino acids. In DNA form, the CDR3 reads TGTGCCAGCAGTTACGGGGCAGGCAGTACTGAAGCTTTCTTT. Translation gives CASSYGAGSTEAFF.

The rearrangement links TRBV2 to TRBJ1-6; D is possibly TRBD1 (5 bases). Trimming cost V 3 bases and J 6 bases, with 9 bases left between them. CDR3 length: 14 residues. Germline CDR1 and CDR2: SNHLY and FYNNEI. The CDR3 DNA follows: TGTGCCAGCAGTGATACAGGAACTAATTCACCCCTCCACTTT. Translation gives CASSDTGTNSPLHF.

This chain links TRBV4-2 with TRBJ2-7, with 9 bases identical to TRBD2. The CDR3 sequence is 17 residues long. Germline V gene data show CDR1 as LGHNA and CDR2 as YNFKEQ. V dropped 1 base and J dropped 4; count of bases not matched to a gene: 11. CDR3 in amino acids: CASSQAVAGAPGYEQYF. CDR3 bases: TGTGCCAGCAGCCAAGCGGTAGCGGGGGCCCCCGGGTACGAGCAGTACTTC.

The genes are TRBV29-1 and TRBJ2-3; the D gene is possibly TRBD2 (5 bases). This CDR3 has 13 amino acids. V lost 7 bases and J lost 6, with 17 bases in between. Per the germline V gene, CDR1 is SQVTM and CDR2 is ANQGSEA. The CDR3 is CSGAERAGDTQYF. CDR3 in DNA: TGCAGCGGGGCGGAGAGGGCAGGTGATACGCAGTATTTT.

As DNA, the CDR3 is TGTGCCAGCAGCTTAAATGGCGGGAGGGCCAAAAAGTTCTTC. The encoded protein is CASSLNGGRAKKFF. This sequence joins TRBV7-9 and TRBJ2-1, with 9 bases identical to TRBD2. Germline trimming cut 2 bases from V and 14 bases from J; bases unmatched to any gene: 10. Germline lookup yields CDR1 SEHNR and CDR2 FQNEAQ (reference sequence). CDR3 length: 14 residues.

The chain has TRBV7-2 and TRBJ2-3; perhaps TRBD1 as D (6 bases). The CDR3 spans 13 residues. Per the germline V gene, CDR1 is SGHTA and CDR2 is FQGNSA. Trimming shortened V by 5 bases and J by 1 base, and 7 bases separated the two germline ends. The CDR3 sequence is CASSRTGTDTQYF. In DNA form, the CDR3 reads TGTGCCAGCAGCCGGACAGGCACAGATACGCAGTATTTT.

The table lists this clone with a few counts. The chain has TRBV12-3 or TRBV12-4 and TRBJ2-7, with D possibly TRBD2 on 5 matching bases. With 3 bases removed from V and 11 bases from J, the gap between germline ends came to 17 bases. The CDR3 runs 13 residues. This CDR3 reads CASSLNTANGEYF. The CDR3 coding sequence is TGTGCCAGCAGTTTGAACACGGCGAACGGGGAGTACTTC.

CDR3 in amino acids: CASTPAGADLDEQFF. The DNA for the CDR3 is TGTGCCAGCACCCCTGCGGGCGCCGATCTCGATGAGCAGTTCTTC. The chain recombines TRBV11-2 with TRBJ2-1, with D possibly matching TRBD2 (5 bases). Per germline, CDR1 SGHAT and CDR2 FQNNGV. This CDR3 is 15 amino acids long. Trimming shortened V by 7 bases and J by 8 bases, and 21 bases separated the two germline ends.

V usage is TRBV24-1 and J usage is TRBJ2-7; TRBD1 matches at 7 bases. The germline gives CDR1 KGHDR, CDR2 SFDVKD. The CDR3 covers 14 residues. V lost 0 bases and J lost 7; bases outside the gene matches: 5. DNA of the CDR3: TGTGCCACCAGTGATTTGACAGGGGCCTGGGAGCAGTACTTC. This translates into CATSDLTGAWEQYF.

The genes are TRBV28 and TRBJ1-3; 7 nucleotides align to TRBD1. V trimming: 6 bases; J trimming: 0 bases; junction bases outside the gene matches: 14. The length of the CDR3 is 18 residues. Germline CDR1 reads MDHEN; CDR2 reads SYDVKM. This CDR3 is CASRTPPGQASSGNTIYF. CDR3 in DNA: TGTGCCAGCAGAACGCCCCCCGGACAGGCCTCCTCTGGAAACACCATATATTTT. The complete variable domain, with remaining parts taken from reference TRBV28 and TRBJ1-3, reads DVKVTQSSRYLVKRTGEKVFLECVQDMDHENMFWYRQDPGLGLRLIYFSYDVKMKEKGDIPEGYSVSREKKERFSLILESASTNQTSMYLCASRTPPGQASSGNTIYFGEGSWLTVV.

The chain couples TRBV9 to TRBJ2-2, with D hard to call. Germline loops: CDR1 SGDLS, CDR2 YYNGEE. The CDR3 length is 14 residues. The V end was cut by 2 bases, the J end by 1 base, with 6 bases between. CDR3 region: CASSVPGNTGELFF. Written as DNA, the CDR3 is TGTGCCAGCAGCGTCCCAGGGAACACCGGGGAGCTGTTTTTT. The variable domain in full, completed from reference TRBV9 and TRBJ2-2, reads DSGVTQTPKHLITATGQRVTLRCSPRSGDLSVYWYQQSLDQGLQFLIQYYNGEERAKGNILERFSAQQFPDLHSELNLSSLELGDSALYFCASSVPGNTGELFFGEGSRLTVL.

This sequence joins TRBV3-1 (or the pseudogene TRBV3-2) and TRBJ1-1; 8 nucleotides line up with TRBD1. The CDR3 sequence is 13 residues long. V trimming: 4 bases; J trimming: 11 bases; junction bases outside the gene matches: 9. Per the germline V gene, CDR1 is LGHDT and CDR2 is YNNKEL (reference sequence). The DNA for the CDR3 is TGTGCCAGCAGCCCGCCGAAGCGGACAGGGGCTTTCTTT. Translated: CASSPPKRTGAFF.

This chain links TRBV5-4 with TRBJ1-3; tentative D call: TRBD1 (5 bases). Germline CDR1 is SGHNT and CDR2 is YYREEE (reference sequence). This CDR3 contains 15 residues. V shed 6 bases and J shed 0 bases, with 13 bases lying between them. The CDR3 here is CASTAGPSSGNTIYF. The DNA of the CDR3 is TGTGCCAGCACAGCAGGGCCATCCTCTGGAAACACCATATATTTT.

The J gene is TRBJ2-1, the V gene TRBV7-2; 8 nucleotides align to TRBD1. CDR1 is SGHTA and CDR2 is FQGNSA in the germline V gene. Germline trimming cut 5 bases from V and 2 bases from J; bases unmatched to any gene: 5. The CDR3 length is 15 residues. DNA of the CDR3: TGTGCCAGCAGCAACGACAGGGGAACCTACAATGAGCAGTTCTTC. As protein: CASSNDRGTYNEQFF.

The J gene is TRBJ2-1, the V gene TRBV24-1; 8 bases align to TRBD1. Trimming removed 7 bases from V and 8 bases from J; junction bases left unmatched: 9. This CDR3 comprises 14 residues. Germline V gene data show CDR1 as KGHDR and CDR2 as SFDVKD. The CDR3 nucleotides are TGTGCCACCAGCCTCGGGGTCAGGGGGCATGAGCAGTTCTTC. This encodes CATSLGVRGHEQFF.

This rearrangement joins TRBV10-3 to TRBJ1-1; possible D gene TRBD1, 6 bases. V dropped 6 bases and J dropped 0 bases, with 11 bases sitting between them. This CDR3 comprises 14 residues. The germline CDR1 and CDR2 sequences are ENHRY and SYGVKD. CDR3 in DNA: TGTGCCATCAGGGGGACATATCTGAACACTGAAGCTTTCTTT. Translated, it gives CAIRGTYLNTEAFF.

The chain uses TRBV7-9 and TRBJ1-3; D is unresolved. CDR3 length: 14 amino acids. V lost 2 bases and J lost 5, with 10 bases in between. Germline CDR1 SEHNR, CDR2 FQNEAQ (reference sequence). DNA for the CDR3: TGTGCCAGCAGCTTATCAGAGCGTCGAAACACCATATATTTT. Its translation: CASSLSERRNTIYF.

This sequence joins TRBV11-2 and TRBJ1-3; D remains unclear. The V and J ends lost 6 bases and 1 base respectively, with 4 bases between them. The CDR3 totals 12 residues. Germline V gene lookup returns CDR1 SGHAT and CDR2 FQNNGV. DNA of the CDR3: TGTGCCAGCAGGCGATCTGGAAACACCATATATTTT. It translates to CASRRSGNTIYF.

The rearrangement links TRBV5-4 to TRBJ1-1, with unresolved D. Trimming took 1 base from V and 8 from J, leaving 9 bases between them. The germline gives CDR1 SGHNT, CDR2 YYREEE (reference sequence). The CDR3 is 12 amino acids. CDR3 sequence (DNA): TGTGCCAGCAGCTTGAAGTTCAGAGAAGCTTTCTTT. Protein product: CASSLKFREAFF.

The rearrangement uses TRBV9 and TRBJ2-3, with 7 positions matching TRBD2. The V gene end was trimmed by 4 bases and the J gene end by 0 bases; junction bases not matched to a gene: 8. Germline V gene lookup returns CDR1 SGDLS and CDR2 YYNGEE. The CDR3 has 16 amino acids. The CDR3 protein is CASSFSGVSSTDTQYF. The CDR3 DNA follows: TGTGCCAGCAGCTTCAGCGGGGTCTCTAGCACAGATACGCAGTATTTT. Combining the CDR3 with reference TRBV9 and TRBJ2-3 gives the whole variable domain DSGVTQTPKHLITATGQRVTLRCSPRSGDLSVYWYQQSLDQGLQFLIQYYNGEERAKGNILERFSAQQFPDLHSELNLSSLELGDSALYFCASSFSGVSSTDTQYFGPGTRLTVL.

The chain recombines TRBV19 with TRBJ2-7; D is ambiguous. Germline CDR1 LNHDA, CDR2 SQIVND (reference sequence). The V end lost 4 bases, the J end lost 1 base, and 14 bases lay between the germline ends. The CDR3 has 15 residues. The DNA of the CDR3 is TGTGCCAGTAGTAGTGTCAACTCCTCTTCCTACGAGCAGTACTTC. The encoded protein is CASSSVNSSSYEQYF.

The rearrangement links TRBV5-1 to TRBJ2-3; perhaps TRBD1 as D (6 bases). The germline gives CDR1 SGHRS, CDR2 YFSETQ. This CDR3 contains 11 residues. Trimming left V 6 bases short and J 4 bases short, with 6 bases between. The CDR3: CASTGADTQYF. DNA for the CDR3: TGCGCCAGCACAGGGGCAGATACGCAGTATTTT.

This clone occurred once. The CDR3 region is CASSLGTKETQYF. Written as DNA, the CDR3 is TGTGCCAGCAGCTTGGGGACAAAAGAGACCCAGTACTTC. The gene calls are TRBV7-2 and TRBJ2-5; possible D gene TRBD1, 6 bases. The CDR3 is 13 amino acids. Germline loops: CDR1 SGHTA, CDR2 FQGNSA. V was clipped by 3 bases and J by 3 bases, with 8 bases between them.

Of note for this clone: An end of the junction does not agree with germline; a read error may underlie this. The chain couples TRBV7-2 to TRBJ2-3, with D uncertain. The CDR3 loop spans 13 amino acids. Germline V gene sequence: CDR1 SGHTA, CDR2 FQGNSA. CDR3 sequence (DNA): TGTGCCAGCAGCGTTAATAGCATAGATACGCAGTATTTT. It is translated as CASSVNSIDTQYF. Drawing the rest from reference TRBV7-2 and TRBJ2-3, the complete variable domain is GAGVSQSPSNKVTEKGKDVELRCDPISGHTALYWYRQSLGQGLEFLIYFQGNSAPDKSGLPSDRFSAERTGGSVSTLTIQRTQQEDSAVYLCASSVNSIDTQYFGPGTRLTVL.

The chain links TRBV6-5 to TRBJ1-4; 9 bases align to TRBD1. The CDR3 has 14 residues. Germline loops: CDR1 MNHEY, CDR2 SVGAGI. Losses at the gene ends were 6 bases for V and 7 bases for J; bases not matched to a gene: 6. CDR3 nucleotide sequence: TGTGCCAGCAGATTACAGGGGGCGGGTGAAAAACTGTTTTTT. Amino acid sequence: CASRLQGAGEKLFF.

V usage is TRBV9 and J usage is TRBJ2-3; D is perhaps TRBD2 (5 bases). The V end was cut by 4 bases, the J end by 2 bases, with 17 bases between. The CDR3 consists of 16 residues. Germline lookup yields CDR1 SGDLS and CDR2 YYNGEE. The CDR3 region is CASSPWEAVATDTQYF. The CDR3 DNA reads as TGTGCCAGCAGCCCCTGGGAAGCGGTAGCCACAGATACGCAGTATTTT.